Listed here are 24 T cell receptor beta chains from one sample, sequenced in a study of T-cell reconstitution after alpha-beta-depleted transplantation in children. This sample's TCRbeta library carried unique molecular identifier barcodes. TCRdb reprocessed the PCR reads with MiXCR, giving one entry per CDR3 protein. Among tens of thousands of distinct CDR3 sequences, about 5% were seen once, and the ten largest hold about 33%. This specimen was PBMCs, mostly from graft donor cells, taken 60 days after TCRalphabeta/CD19-depleted stem cell transplant. These receptors came from a female patient under 10 years old who had a stem cell transplant for aplastic anemia, so the T cells may come from the graft donor.

Ten or more counts support this clonotype. V and J are TRBV20-1 and TRBJ1-2; no reliable D call. Trimming cost V 2 bases and J 2 bases, with 12 bases left between them. CDR3 length: 14 residues. Germline CDR1 reads DFQATT; CDR2 reads SNEGSKA (reference sequence). The chain's CDR3 is CSARNKDGNYGYTF. For the CDR3, the DNA is TGCAGTGCTAGAAACAAGGACGGCAACTATGGCTACACCTTC.

This chain links TRBV2 with TRBJ2-7; 9 bases fit TRBD1. Germline V gives CDR1 SNHLY, CDR2 FYNNEI. The CDR3 contains 18 residues. The junction had 21 bases not matched to a gene; V was cut back by 11 bases and J by 1 base. CDR3 nucleotides: TGTGCCCCTAGGGAACGGTCCCCGGGACAGGGTACTTCCTACGAGCAGTACTTC. This translates into CAPRERSPGQGTSYEQYF. Full variable domain (outside the CDR3, taken from reference TRBV2 and TRBJ2-7): EPEVTQTPSHQVTQMGQEVILRCVPISNHLYFYWYRQILGQKVEFLVSFYNNEISEKSEIFDDQFSVERPDGSNFTLKIRSTKLEDSAMYFCAPRERSPGQGTSYEQYFGPGTRLTVT.

This clonotype was observed many times. This CDR3 reads CASSLRLQAHEQFF. The CDR3 coding sequence is TGTGCCAGCAGCTTAAGGTTACAGGCCCATGAGCAGTTCTTC. This chain joins TRBV13 and TRBJ2-1; the D gene is possibly TRBD1 (5 bases). Germline assignment: CDR1 PRHDT and CDR2 FYEKMQ (reference sequence). This CDR3 comprises 14 residues. Trimming pared 2 bases from V and 8 bases from J, leaving 13 bases between.

This clonotype was detected ten times or more. The chain uses TRBV12-3 or TRBV12-4 and TRBJ2-5; D tentatively reads TRBD1 or TRBD2 (6 bases each). V was clipped by 5 bases and J by 5 bases, with 12 bases between them. The CDR3 sequence is 13 residues long. The CDR3 loop reads CASSHQGRETQYF. Written as DNA, the CDR3 is TGTGCCAGCAGTCATCAGGGGAGGGAGACCCAGTACTTC.

This clonotype was counted between two and nine times. The rearrangement joins TRBV2 to TRBJ2-3, with TRBD1 matching over 10 bases. The J segment lost 3 bases and the V segment lost 6 bases, leaving 9 bases of the junction unmatched. Germline CDR1 SNHLY, CDR2 FYNNEI. The CDR3 sequence is 16 residues long. CDR3 nucleotides: TGTGCCAGCAGACAGGACAGGGGGATGAGAACAGATACGCAGTATTTT. Residues: CASRQDRGMRTDTQYF.

This clonotype has a handful of counts. This chain connects TRBV3-1 to TRBJ1-1; 9 bases are shared with TRBD1. J lost 11 bases, V lost 5 bases, and 15 bases had no gene match. The CDR3 spans 15 residues. Germline CDR1 reads LGHDT; CDR2 reads YNNKEL (reference sequence). CDR3 amino acids: CASSSGTGKLVWAFF. In DNA, the CDR3 is TGTGCCAGCAGCTCCGGGACAGGGAAATTAGTGTGGGCTTTCTTT.

This clonotype occurred a few times. This rearrangement joins TRBV28 to TRBJ2-7; TRBD1 matches 7 bases. The germline V gene encodes CDR1 MDHEN and CDR2 SYDVKM. The CDR3 contains 15 residues. With V trimmed by 6 bases and J by 4 bases, 12 bases remained unmatched. The CDR3 reads CASSLPGQISYEQYF. CDR3 DNA sequence: TGTGCCAGCAGCCTCCCGGGACAGATAAGTTACGAGCAGTACTTC. Full variable domain (outside the CDR3, taken from reference TRBV28 and TRBJ2-7): DVKVTQSSRYLVKRTGEKVFLECVQDMDHENMFWYRQDPGLGLRLIYFSYDVKMKEKGDIPEGYSVSREKKERFSLILESASTNQTSMYLCASSLPGQISYEQYFGPGTRLTVT.

This clonotype was detected ten times or more. This chain joins TRBV20-1 and TRBJ2-2, with D perhaps TRBD2 (6 bases). The CDR3 extends over 14 amino acids. Trimming removed 1 base from V and 5 bases from J, with 11 bases in between. CDR1 is DFQATT and CDR2 is SNEGSKA in the germline V gene (reference sequence). The CDR3 reads CSARVREWTGELFF. The CDR3 nucleotides are TGCAGTGCTAGAGTACGGGAGTGGACCGGGGAGCTGTTTTTT.

This chain links TRBV13 with TRBJ2-3, with D unresolved. Trimming left V 0 bases short and J 6 bases short, with 13 bases between. The CDR3 contains 15 residues. Germline-derived CDR1 and CDR2 are PRHDT and FYEKMQ (reference sequence). CDR3 residues: CASSLGDSPWDTQYF. The CDR3 DNA reads TGTGCCAGCAGCTTAGGCGACTCTCCCTGGGATACGCAGTATTTT.

This clonotype was found a few times. CDR3 protein: CASPEGPFF. CDR3 sequence (DNA): TGCGCCAGCCCCGAAGGGCCGTTCTTC. The chain is built from TRBV5-1 and TRBJ2-1; D gene unclear. The CDR3 is 9 amino acids. V gave up 7 bases and J gave up 15 bases, with 11 bases separating them. Germline assignment: CDR1 SGHRS and CDR2 YFSETQ.

This clonotype has ten or more counts. The chain has TRBV7-9 and TRBJ2-7; D perhaps matches TRBD1 (5 bases). CDR3 length: 15 amino acids. CDR1 is SEHNR and CDR2 is FQNEAQ in the germline V gene (reference sequence). V was pared by 5 bases and J by 3 bases, with 17 bases between. The CDR3 reads CASSHSSGAYYEQYF. CDR3 nucleotide sequence: TGTGCCAGCAGCCATAGTTCTGGGGCCTACTACGAGCAGTACTTC.

There are many counts of this clonotype. The chain is built from TRBV12-5 and TRBJ2-5; possible D gene TRBD1, 5 bases. V lost 5 bases, J lost 3 bases, and 19 bases lay in between. Per germline, CDR1 LGHNT and CDR2 FRNRAP. The CDR3 runs 16 residues. As DNA, the CDR3 is TGTGCTAGTGGTGGCTACCCCTACAGGCAGAAAGAGACCCAGTACTTC. Translated: CASGGYPYRQKETQYF.

This clonotype was picked up many times. The chain has TRBV28 and TRBJ2-7, with 8 bases fitting TRBD1. The germline V gene encodes CDR1 MDHEN and CDR2 SYDVKM. The CDR3 is 16 residues long. V lost 6 bases, J lost 3 bases, and 13 bases stayed unmatched. In nucleotides, the CDR3 is TGTGCCAGCAGCTCACCCGACAGGGGACAACTCTACGAGCAGTACTTC. It yields the protein CASSSPDRGQLYEQYF.

The table lists this clonotype with many counts. CDR3 region: CASSPKRSHTGELFF. The CDR3 DNA sequence: TGTGCCAGCTCACCAAAGCGGTCTCACACCGGGGAGCTGTTTTTT. This chain links TRBV18 with TRBJ2-2; a weak D match, TRBD2 (5 bases). The germline gives CDR1 KGHSH, CDR2 LQKENI. V dropped 2 bases and J dropped 3 bases, with 10 bases sitting between them. There are 15 residues in the CDR3. The full variable domain, completed using reference TRBV18 and TRBJ2-2, is NAGVMQNPRHLVRRRGQEARLRCSPMKGHSHVYWYRQLPEEGLKFMVYLQKENIIDESGMPKERFSAEFPKEGPSILRIQQVVRGDSAAYFCASSPKRSHTGELFFGEGSRLTVL.

This clonotype came up many times. The chain has TRBV12-5 and TRBJ2-1; D remains ambiguous. V was cut by 1 base and J by 9 bases, with 10 bases left in between. CDR1 and CDR2 (germline): LGHNT, FRNRAP. CDR3 size: 13 residues. CDR3 nucleotides: TGTGCTAGTGGTTTGGAGTTCTCAGGTGAGCAGTTCTTC. Translation gives CASGLEFSGEQFF.

This clonotype was counted many times. V is TRBV20-1 and J is TRBJ1-1; the D is unclear. The germline V gene has CDR1 DFQATT and CDR2 SNEGSKA (reference sequence). The CDR3 is 13 amino acids. Between the trimmed V and J ends, which lost 0 bases and 1 base, there was a span of 6 bases. The CDR3 loop is CSARDQRNTEAFF. DNA for the CDR3: TGCAGTGCTAGAGATCAAAGGAACACTGAAGCTTTCTTT.

The table lists this clonotype with a few counts. V usage is TRBV20-1 and J usage is TRBJ1-6; D is perhaps TRBD1 (6 bases). The CDR3 contains 18 residues. V lost 4 bases and J lost 10, with 29 bases in between. Germline assignment: CDR1 DFQATT and CDR2 SNEGSKA (reference sequence). The DNA for the CDR3 is TGCAGTGCTATGCTCCCTAGGGGGGACCTGGTGTTTCGGTCACCCCTCCACTTT. It translates to CSAMLPRGDLVFRSPLHF.

The chain links TRBV5-1 to TRBJ1-3; D is ambiguous. The CDR3 totals 14 residues. Trimming pared 0 bases from V and 3 bases from J, leaving 7 bases between. In germline, CDR1 is SGHRS, CDR2 YFSETQ. The DNA of the CDR3 is TGCGCCAGCAGCTTGGAGCCCCGTGGAAACACCATATATTTT. Protein: CASSLEPRGNTIYF.

The chain combines TRBV5-1 with TRBJ2-7, with TRBD2 matching 11 bases. Per the germline V gene, CDR1 is SGHRS and CDR2 is YFSETQ. J lost 5 bases, V lost 8 bases, and 6 bases had no gene match. This CDR3 has 13 amino acids. This CDR3 reads CASRLAGSDEQYF. DNA of the CDR3: TGCGCCAGTCGACTAGCGGGAAGCGACGAGCAGTACTTC. Variable domain in full (rest from reference TRBV5-1 and TRBJ2-7): KAGVTQTPRYLIKTRGQQVTLSCSPISGHRSVSWYQQTPGQGLQFLFEYFSETQRNKGNFPGRFSGRQFSNSRSEMNVSTLELGDSALYLCASRLAGSDEQYFGPGTRLTVT.

In its sample, this clonotype was seen a few times. J is TRBJ1-2 and V is TRBV28; weak D call: TRBD1 (6 bases). The V gene's germline CDR1 is MDHEN and CDR2 SYDVKM. The CDR3 has 17 amino acids. V lost 2 bases to trimming and J lost 5 bases, with 21 bases between them. The CDR3 is CASSLSGVQGGRYGYTF. CDR3 bases: TGTGCCAGCAGTTTAAGTGGGGTACAGGGCGGTAGGTATGGCTACACCTTC.

There are many counts of this clonotype. The chain carries TRBV5-1 and TRBJ2-7, with D uncertain. The germline V gene encodes CDR1 SGHRS and CDR2 YFSETQ. The CDR3 has 14 amino acids. V was pared by 0 bases and J by 0 bases, with 7 bases between. The CDR3 DNA is TGCGCCAGCAGCTTGGACAGCTTCTCCTACGAGCAGTACGTC. Translated, it gives CASSLDSFSYEQYV.

This clonotype was observed many times. The rearrangement links TRBV5-1 to TRBJ1-4; possibly TRBD1 for D (6 bases). From germline, CDR1 is SGHRS and CDR2 YFSETQ. The CDR3 runs to 15 residues. Trimming left V 0 bases short and J 7 bases short, with 13 bases between. CDR3 in DNA: TGCGCCAGCAGCTTGGATGGCAGGGGTTCTGAAAAACTGTTTTTT. This codes for CASSLDGRGSEKLFF.

This clonotype has a count of ten or more. The chain joins TRBV20-1 to TRBJ2-2; 9 nucleotides agree with TRBD2. Losses at the gene ends were 0 bases for V and 2 bases for J; bases not matched to a gene: 7. The length of the CDR3 is 17 residues. Germline values: CDR1 DFQATT, CDR2 SNEGSKA (reference sequence). The CDR3 bases are TGCAGTGCTAGAGATCGGCATCTAGCGGGAAACACCGGGGAGCTGTTTTTT. Amino acids: CSARDRHLAGNTGELFF.

The rearrangement uses TRBV5-1 and TRBJ1-1; no reliable D call. The CDR3 runs to 14 residues. V was clipped by 3 bases and J by 1 base, with 10 bases between them. Looked up from germline, CDR1 is SGHRS and CDR2 is YFSETQ. The DNA for the CDR3 is TGCGCCAGCAGCTCTGACCCGGGGAACACTGAAGCTTTCTTT. It yields the protein CASSSDPGNTEAFF.